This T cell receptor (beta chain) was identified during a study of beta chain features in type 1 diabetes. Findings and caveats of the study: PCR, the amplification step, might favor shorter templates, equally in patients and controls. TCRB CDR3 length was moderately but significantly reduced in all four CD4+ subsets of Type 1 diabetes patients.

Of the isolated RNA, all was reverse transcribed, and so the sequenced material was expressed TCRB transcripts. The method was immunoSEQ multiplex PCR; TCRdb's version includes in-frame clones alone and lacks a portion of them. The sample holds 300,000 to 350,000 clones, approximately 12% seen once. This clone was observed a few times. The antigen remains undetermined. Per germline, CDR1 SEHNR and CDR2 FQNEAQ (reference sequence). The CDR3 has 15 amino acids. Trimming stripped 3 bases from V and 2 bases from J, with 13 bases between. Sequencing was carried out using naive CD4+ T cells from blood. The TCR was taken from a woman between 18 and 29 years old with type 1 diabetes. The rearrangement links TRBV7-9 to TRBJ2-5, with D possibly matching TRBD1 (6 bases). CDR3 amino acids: CASSFLFGQQETQYF. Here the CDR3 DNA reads TGTGCCAGCAGCTTCCTTTTTGGACAGCAAGAGACCCAGTACTTC.